This TCR beta chain was documented in a study of T cell repertoires in cytomegalovirus infection. Findings and limits, study-wide: Totalled public TCR beta family frequency picked out people who carried CMV plus the relevant HLA. Dominant in the ex vivo response were TCR beta clonotypes restricted by HLA-C and specific for CMV.

TCRdb passed the reads through MiXCR, listing each CDR3 protein once. The sample contains 76,000 or so distinct CDR3 sequences, approximately 3.7% of which appear only once. The CDR3 sequence is 19 residues long. V trimming: 0 bases; J trimming: 5 bases; junction bases outside the gene matches: 13. Germline assignment: CDR1 MNHNY and CDR2 SVGAGI (reference sequence). This clonotype was observed at least ten times. As yet, its antigen is unknown. The V gene is TRBV6-6, the J gene TRBJ2-1, with 10 bases fitting TRBD2. The TCR sequence derives from a human donor in good health (CMV status not recorded). Some clones in this sample may be carry-over from other donors' samples. The sample consisted of PBMCs. CDR3 region: CASSYSWTSGIPPNNEQFF. The CDR3 DNA is TGTGCCAGCAGTTACTCATGGACTAGCGGAATCCCTCCTAACAATGAGCAGTTCTTC.